This T cell receptor (beta chain) came from a study of blood T cell repertoires in COVID-19. Study details: COVID-19 samples from acute and convalescent phases originated in the United States, Italy and Spain.

In the original analysis: Estimates of nucleated cell counts were drawn from the amplification of reference gene primers. Assay: immunoSEQ multiplex PCR; the TCRdb copy retains only in-frame clones and omits some. That table supplies the V and J calls and clone size; D and trimming were determined from the DNA. This table holds around 91,000 clones, approximately 86% found once. This TCR was recovered from a human donor in a cohort sampled during active COVID-19. Sequencing was done on a sample of peripheral blood.

The CDR3 spells CASSETGTGIPNEQFF. CDR3 DNA: TGTGCCAGCAGCGAAACCGGGACAGGGATTCCCAATGAGCAGTTCTTC. This chain links TRBV9 with TRBJ2-1, with 9 bases matching TRBD1. The CDR3 length is 16 residues. Germline assignment: CDR1 SGDLS and CDR2 YYNGEE. Trimming took 3 bases from V and 6 from J; bases not matched to a gene: 10.